This is a list of T cell receptor beta chains from one sample in a study of chronic HIV infection and antiretroviral therapy. Each CDR3 protein is one row after TCRdb ran MiXCR on the 5' RACE reads. Of 30,000 to 35,000 distinct CDR3 sequences in the sample, more than 7.5% were seen once. The sequenced sample consisted of peripheral blood. Every receptor here comes from an adult who had HIV and had not received antiretroviral therapy, or was an uninfected healthy control (not recorded which). CDR3s include the opening cysteine and the closing phenylalanine or tryptophan. A D gene is named only where the DNA matches it firmly.

V,J,D,CDR3
TRBV7-9,TRBJ2-1,TRBD2,CASSSMTSGRYNEQFF
TRBV7-9,TRBJ2-7,NA,CASSLGRGPDEQYF
TRBV27,TRBJ1-5,TRBD1,CASSSTGAFYSNQPQHF
TRBV5-1,TRBJ2-3,NA,CASSPDKSTDTQYF
TRBV15,TRBJ1-3,NA,CATSREVTAGNTIYF
TRBV29-1,TRBJ2-3,NA,CSVRGGLTDTQYF
TRBV20-1,TRBJ1-1,NA,CSAGGGGGLEAFF
TRBV10-3,TRBJ1-2,TRBD1,CAISPGQVTSNYGYTF
TRBV11-2,TRBJ2-6,NA,CASSLVARSGANVLTF
TRBV6-1,TRBJ2-7,TRBD2,CASSRGDTYEQYF
TRBV5-1,TRBJ1-1,TRBD1,CASSRKGQLNTEAFF
TRBV29-1,TRBJ2-1,TRBD2,CSVEGGTSGMNEQFF
TRBV10-3,TRBJ1-1,NA,CAIKEGNTEAFF
TRBV12-3/TRBV12-4,TRBJ2-2,NA,CASSFFGGELFF
TRBV4-1,TRBJ2-1,NA,CASSPIPGQVYNEQFF
TRBV2,TRBJ1-2,TRBD1,CASSETGSNYGDTF
TRBV4-3,TRBJ2-1,NA,CASSQAWGGYNEQFF
TRBV6-2/TRBV6-3,TRBJ1-6,NA,CASNPTSEAYNSPLHF
TRBV5-6,TRBJ2-3,NA,CASSLDHTDTQYF
TRBV29-1,TRBJ2-1,NA,CSVGDPPGEQFF
TRBV6-2/TRBV6-3,TRBJ2-3,NA,CASSYRESDTQYF
TRBV7-6,TRBJ1-2,NA,CASSFGGGGQVRNGYTF
TRBV29-1,TRBJ2-3,TRBD1,CSVEMRGGKYTQYF
TRBV5-6,TRBJ2-1,NA,CASSLTDGEQFF
TRBV20-1,TRBJ1-1,NA,CSAVVPRTEAFF
TRBV5-1,TRBJ1-1,NA,CASSPGGGTEAFF
TRBV11-1,TRBJ1-1,NA,CASSLATGNTEAFF
TRBV29-1,TRBJ2-7,TRBD1,CSVRQGLTYEQYF
TRBV29-1,TRBJ2-1,NA,CSVEGGVRLSYNEQFF